This T cell receptor beta chain was captured by sequencing in a study of blood T cell repertoires in COVID-19. At the level of the study: Samples representing acute and convalescent COVID-19 were sourced from the United States, Italy and Spain. The analysed material was cDNA or gDNA that came from T cells, B-cell-depleted T cells, or PBMCs.

The CDR3 spans 13 residues. Trimming shortened V by 0 bases and J by 9 bases, and 6 bases separated the two germline ends. The germline V gene has CDR1 MNHNS and CDR2 SASEGT. Authors' processing steps: The authors estimated nucleated cell counts from reference gene primer amplification. Profiling relied on immunoSEQ multiplex PCR, and the TCRdb table lists in-frame clones only, not all of them. That table is the source of V, J and clone size, and D and trimming were worked out from the DNA. Of roughly 120,000 clones in the sample, roughly 70% were seen once. This clonotype was sampled from a human donor with acute or convalescent COVID-19. The donor label of this sample is uncertain. The source material was peripheral blood. The V and J genes are TRBV6-1 and TRBJ1-6; D ambiguous. The CDR3 reads CASSEASVSPLHF. The CDR3 DNA sequence: TGTGCCAGCAGTGAAGCATCGGTTTCACCCCTCCACTTT.